Listed below are T cell receptor beta chains from one sample, sequenced in a study of cytomegalovirus exposure and HLA in healthy donors. TCRdb's copy holds only in-frame clones and misses some; the assay was immunoSEQ multiplex PCR. Among 250,000 to 300,000 clones listed, about nine tenths were seen once. Sequenced: PBMCs. The origin of the receptors is a girl aged 2 to 10 in good health and CMV-seronegative. The CDR3 runs from the conserved cysteine through the conserved F or W. D genes are given only for firm matches. Clone size is stated in some rows and not others, as once, few, many or a class when expanded.

clone size	D gene	CDR3 length	J gene	V gene	CDR3 DNA	CDR3 protein
NA	NA	16	TRBJ1-3	TRBV5-1	TGCGCCAGCAGCTTGGACACAGCCCCTTCTGGAAACACCATATATTTT	CASSLDTAPSGNTIYF
NA	NA	14	TRBJ1-3	TRBV28	TGTGCCAGCAGAGCAGGGGTCTCTGGAAACACCATATATTTT	CASRAGVSGNTIYF
NA	TRBD1	16	TRBJ2-3	TRBV6-4	TGTGCCAGCAGTGACTCAGGGGACAGAAGCACAGATACGCAGTATTTT	CASSDSGDRSTDTQYF
NA	TRBD1	15	TRBJ1-3	TRBV6-5	TGTGCCAGCAGTTTCCGGGACAGGGCTGGAAACACCATATATTTT	CASSFRDRAGNTIYF
NA	TRBD1	15	TRBJ2-7	TRBV9	TGTGCCAGCAGCCCCCCCGGGACAGGGGCTTACGAGCAGTACTTC	CASSPPGTGAYEQYF
NA	NA	16	TRBJ2-3	TRBV18	TGTGCCAGCTCACCACCGCTTGCGGGTAGCACAGATACGCAGTATTTT	CASSPPLAGSTDTQYF
once	TRBD2	15	TRBJ2-5	TRBV5-4	TGTGCCAGCAGCTTGGGGCTAGCGGGAGAAGAGACCCAGTACTTC	CASSLGLAGEETQYF
NA	TRBD2	15	TRBJ2-3	TRBV11-2	TGTGCCAGCAGGCATACTAGCGGGGCGTCAGATACGCAGTATTTT	CASRHTSGASDTQYF
once	TRBD1	16	TRBJ1-3	TRBV10-3	TGTGCCATCAGTGATGGGACAGGGGTCTCTGGAAACACCATATATTTT	CAISDGTGVSGNTIYF
few	TRBD1	12	TRBJ1-1	TRBV10-3	TGTGCCAACAGGGGGCCAGGGACTGAAGCTTTCTTT	CANRGPGTEAFF
NA	TRBD1	14	TRBJ1-1	TRBV30	TGTGCCTGGAGTTGGGGTACAGGGGAAACTGAAGCTTTCTTT	CAWSWGTGETEAFF
few	NA	17	TRBJ1-5	TRBV27	TGTGCCAGCAGTTTTAGGGCAGGGGCTTGGGGCAATCAGCCCCAGCATTTT	CASSFRAGAWGNQPQHF
NA	NA	14	TRBJ2-7	TRBV6-5	TGTGCCAGCAGCCGGCAGGGACAAACCTACGAGCAGTACTTC	CASSRQGQTYEQYF
NA	TRBD1	15	TRBJ1-2	TRBV4-1	TGCGCCAGCAGCGTGCTCCCCGGGACAGAGTATGGCTACACCTTC	CASSVLPGTEYGYTF
NA	NA	15	TRBJ2-1	TRBV6-1	TGTGCCAGCAGTGCCGAGTGGGGCAACTACAATGAGCAGTTCTTC	CASSAEWGNYNEQFF
NA	NA	15	TRBJ2-5	TRBV7-2	TGTGCCAGCAGCTTAGTCCCTTTATCGGGGGAGACCCAGTACTTC	CASSLVPLSGETQYF
NA	NA	12	TRBJ1-1	TRBV19	TGTGCCAGTAGTACCTCCGACACTGAAGCTTTCTTT	CASSTSDTEAFF
once	NA	17	TRBJ1-1	TRBV14	TGTGCCAGCAGCCAAGGGGTTCAGGGGAAGGAGATCCCTGAAGCTTTCTTT	CASSQGVQGKEIPEAFF
NA	TRBD1	15	TRBJ1-3	TRBV28	TGTGCCAGCAGTTTAAGGGGACAGGGGGGTAACACCATATATTTT	CASSLRGQGGNTIYF